Each of the 5 T cell receptor beta chains below was sequenced from the same sample in a study of blood T cell repertoires in COVID-19. Here immunoSEQ multiplex PCR was the method, and the copy in TCRdb shows in-frame clones only, minus some. The top ten clones hold less than 4.5% of a sample with approximately 300,000 clones, 70% to 90% of them seen once. Sequences were obtained from PBMCs or T cells enriched from blood (not recorded which). All receptors derive from a man aged 25-45 years who had recovered from COVID-19.

The gene calls are TRBV5-4 and TRBJ2-3, with 8 bases matching TRBD2. Trimming removed 2 bases from V and 6 bases from J; junction bases left unmatched: 5. CDR3 length equals 14 residues. Germline loops: CDR1 SGHNT, CDR2 YYREEE (reference sequence). The CDR3 loop is CASSFSGAIDTQYF. The DNA of the CDR3 is TGTGCCAGCAGCTTTAGCGGGGCCATTGATACGCAGTATTTT. The full variable domain, with the rest looked up from reference TRBV5-4 and TRBJ2-3, is ETGVTQSPTHLIKTRGQQVTLRCSSQSGHNTVSWYQQALGQGPQFIFQYYREEENGRGNFPPRFSGLQFPNYSSELNVNALELDDSALYLCASSFSGAIDTQYFGPGTRLTVL.

The chain is built from TRBV5-1 and TRBJ2-5; TRBD2 agrees at 7 bases. The germline gives CDR1 SGHRS, CDR2 YFSETQ. Germline trimming cut 3 bases from V and 0 bases from J; bases unmatched to any gene: 8. This CDR3 spans 16 amino acids. The CDR3 region is CASSSAVGGYQETQYF. CDR3 DNA sequence: TGCGCCAGCAGCTCTGCCGTCGGGGGGTACCAAGAGACCCAGTACTTC.

The gene calls are TRBV18 and TRBJ1-6; D call uncertain. V was pared by 3 bases and J by 10 bases, with 13 bases between. The CDR3 consists of 14 residues. Per germline, CDR1 KGHSH and CDR2 LQKENI. The CDR3 DNA sequence: TGTGCCAGCTCACCTCAGGAAGGAGGGTCACCCCTCCACTTT. Translation: CASSPQEGGSPLHF.

The rearrangement joins TRBV19 to TRBJ1-2; no clear D gene. V was pared by 4 bases and J by 4 bases, with 16 bases between. CDR3 length: 15 amino acids. CDR1 and CDR2 (germline): LNHDA, SQIVND (reference sequence). The CDR3 nucleotides are TGTGCCAGTAGTACTACCCTGGCGGCGCTCTATGGCTACACCTTC. This encodes CASSTTLAALYGYTF.

This clone was detected only once. The chain employs TRBV24-1 and TRBJ1-5; 12 bases map to TRBD1. V was pared by 3 bases and J by 3 bases, with 5 bases of the junction left unmatched. The germline gives CDR1 KGHDR, CDR2 SFDVKD. This CDR3 region has 17 residues. In DNA form, the CDR3 reads TGTGCCACCAGTGATGAGGGACAGGGGGCTTACAATCAGCCCCAGCATTTT. Amino acids: CATSDEGQGAYNQPQHF.